Listed below are T cell receptor beta chains from one sample, sequenced in a study of CD8 T cells in Susac syndrome. TCRdb itself ran the immunoSEQ multiplex PCR reads through MiXCR, one entry per CDR3 protein. The repertoire consists of under 200,000 distinct CDR3 sequences, with roughly 95% occurring once and the leading ten covering around 0.16%. Material for sequencing was CD8+ T cells from PBMCs. These receptors all come from a human donor with multiple sclerosis. The CDR3 runs from the conserved cysteine through the conserved F or W. The order of the fields is V gene, D gene, J gene, clone size, CDR3 DNA, CDR3 protein. The D gene is left open where the match is weak. Size tells how often a clone was seen (once, few, many) or the class of an expanded clone, and some rows leave it out.

TRBV20-1	NA	TRBJ2-3	NA	TGCAGTGCTAGCGAGGACTTGGGCACAGATACGCAGTATTTT	CSASEDLGTDTQYF
TRBV5-1	NA	TRBJ2-7	NA	TGCGCCAGCAGCCCTGCCCCGGGAGTCGACGAGCAGTACTTC	CASSPAPGVDEQYF
TRBV15	TRBD1	TRBJ2-7	NA	TGTGCCACCAGTTGGGACAGGGGTTCCTACGAGCAGTACTTC	CATSWDRGSYEQYF
TRBV7-3	TRBD1	TRBJ1-1	NA	TGTGCCAGCAGCTTAACAGGGCAGGGGGTTTTAACTGAAGCTTTCTTT	CASSLTGQGVLTEAFF
TRBV4-1	NA	TRBJ1-1	NA	TGCGCCAGCAGCCAAACCAGTGCGGGAGTTGAAGCTTTCTTT	CASSQTSAGVEAFF
TRBV15	NA	TRBJ2-7	NA	TGTGCCACCAGCAGAGTTAGAGATTCGGAGCAGTACTTC	CATSRVRDSEQYF
TRBV15	TRBD1	TRBJ2-7	NA	TGTGCCACGGGCGCCGGGACAGGGGTCACCTACGAGCAGTACTTC	CATGAGTGVTYEQYF
TRBV2	TRBD2	TRBJ2-7	NA	TGTGCCAGCAGTCGACTAGCGCGCTACTACGAGCAGTACTTC	CASSRLARYYEQYF
TRBV29-1	NA	TRBJ2-7	NA	TGCAGCGTTGAGTCCCTGGGGGAGCAGTACTTC	CSVESLGEQYF
TRBV7-9	NA	TRBJ2-1	NA	TGTGCCAGCAGCTTAGGGTTCCAGGGTCCCTGGGATGAGCAGTTCTTC	CASSLGFQGPWDEQFF
TRBV14	NA	TRBJ2-3	once	TGTGCCAGCAGCCAACCACCAGGCGCAGATACGCAGTATTTT	CASSQPPGADTQYF
TRBV13	NA	TRBJ1-3	NA	TGTGCCAGCAGCCCCCGGAAGGACCAAGCTCGTAACACCATATATTTT	CASSPRKDQARNTIYF
TRBV28	NA	TRBJ2-3	once	TGTGCCAGCAGTTTATCTAGCTCAGATACGCAGTATTTT	CASSLSSSDTQYF
TRBV13	NA	TRBJ2-7	NA	TGTGCCAGCAGCCAACACGGGTGGGGCTCCTACGAGCAGTACTTC	CASSQHGWGSYEQYF
TRBV5-1	TRBD1	TRBJ2-3	NA	TGCGCCAGCACCCGTGAAGGGACAGGGGTTTGGGATACGCAGTATTTT	CASTREGTGVWDTQYF
TRBV11-2	NA	TRBJ2-7	NA	TGTGCCAGCAGCTTCCCGGGGGAGACGTACTTC	CASSFPGETYF
TRBV3-1	TRBD2	TRBJ2-1	NA	TGTGCCAGCAGCCAAGATCCGAGGGAGAAGCGGGAGTTATTTTATGAGCAGTTCTTC	CASSQDPREKRELFYEQFF
TRBV29-1	NA	TRBJ2-1	NA	TGCAGCGTTGAAGGCTGGGACAACAATGAGCAGTTCTTC	CSVEGWDNNEQFF
TRBV28	NA	TRBJ1-1	NA	TGTGCCAGCAGTTTAGGTCCAGCTGACACTGAAGCTTTCTTT	CASSLGPADTEAFF
TRBV10-3	TRBD1	TRBJ2-7	NA	TGTGCCATCAGTGGCGGTCTTGGGACAGAGACCTACGAGCAGTACTTC	CAISGGLGTETYEQYF
TRBV27	NA	TRBJ1-5	NA	TGTGCCAGCAGGCACCGGGGATGGGGCAGGCCCCAGCATTTT	CASRHRGWGRPQHF
TRBV9	NA	TRBJ1-6	NA	TGTGCCAGCAGCGTAGGGGCAGATTATAATTCACCCCTCCACTTT	CASSVGADYNSPLHF
TRBV9	NA	TRBJ2-1	once	TGTGCCAGCAGCGTAGTTCAGTCGAGCTCCTACAATGAGCAGTTCTTC	CASSVVQSSSYNEQFF
TRBV29-1	NA	TRBJ1-2	NA	TGCAGCGTCCCCTGGGAGGGGATCTATGGCTACACCTTC	CSVPWEGIYGYTF
TRBV23-1	NA	TRBJ2-1	NA	TGCGCCAGCAGTCTGCCCGACGATGAGCAGTTCTTC	CASSLPDDEQFF
TRBV7-8	NA	TRBJ2-1	NA	TGTGCCAGCAGCTCAGCGACAGGTACGGTCTACAATGAGCAGTTCTTC	CASSSATGTVYNEQFF
TRBV9	NA	TRBJ2-7	NA	TGTGCCAGCAGCGTCGAGGGGGGTCCCTACGAGCAGTACTTC	CASSVEGGPYEQYF
TRBV27	TRBD2	TRBJ2-7	NA	TGTGCCAGCAGTGACGACGGGGGGGACGAGCAGTACTTC	CASSDDGGDEQYF
TRBV14	NA	TRBJ2-7	NA	TGTGCCAGCAGCCAAGGCTTGAAGGAGCAGTACTTC	CASSQGLKEQYF
TRBV25-1	NA	TRBJ1-2	NA	TGTGCCAGCAGTGAACTCAGGGGTGGCTACACCTTC	CASSELRGGYTF
TRBV4-1	NA	TRBJ2-7	NA	TGCGCCAGCAGCCAAGATCTTTCAGACAGCTACGAGCAGTACTTC	CASSQDLSDSYEQYF
TRBV7-9	NA	TRBJ2-5	NA	TGTGCCAGCAGCCGGGGTAACGTTGCGGGCGAGACCCAGTACTTC	CASSRGNVAGETQYF
TRBV6-5	TRBD2	TRBJ2-1	NA	TGTGCCAGCAGTTACGGGCCTGCGGCGGGAGCTTCCTACAATGAGCAGTTCTTC	CASSYGPAAGASYNEQFF
TRBV5-6	TRBD2	TRBJ2-3	NA	TGTGCCAGCAGCCCTGGAGCCGGGGGGGCCCTAGATACGCAGTATTTT	CASSPGAGGALDTQYF
TRBV6-1	NA	TRBJ1-5	NA	TGTGCCAGCAGTCGGGGCTTGCTTCAGCCCCAGCATTTT	CASSRGLLQPQHF